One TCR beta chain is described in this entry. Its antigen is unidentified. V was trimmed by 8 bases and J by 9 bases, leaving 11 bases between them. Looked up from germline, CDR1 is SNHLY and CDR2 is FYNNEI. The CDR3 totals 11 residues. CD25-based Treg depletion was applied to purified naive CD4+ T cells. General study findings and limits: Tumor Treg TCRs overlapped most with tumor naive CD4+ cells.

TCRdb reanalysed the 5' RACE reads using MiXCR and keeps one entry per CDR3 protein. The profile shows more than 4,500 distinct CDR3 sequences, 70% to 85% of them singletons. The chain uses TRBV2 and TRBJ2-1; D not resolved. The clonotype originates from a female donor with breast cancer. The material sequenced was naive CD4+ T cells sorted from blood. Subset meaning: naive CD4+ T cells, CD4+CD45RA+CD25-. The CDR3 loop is CASLLRSEQFF. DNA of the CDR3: TGTGCCAGCTTGTTAAGGTCTGAGCAGTTCTTC.